This T cell receptor beta chain originates from a study of CD8 T cells in Susac syndrome. The authors reverse transcribed 0.5 to 1 ug RNA with random hexamers. With immunoSEQ multiplex PCR, TCR beta CDR3 was amplified across 54 Vbeta and 13 Jbeta. TCRdb itself ran the immunoSEQ multiplex PCR reads through MiXCR, one entry per CDR3 protein. The profile shows roughly 180,000 distinct CDR3 sequences, around 94% of them singletons. The CDR3 totals 14 residues. Trimming cost V 3 bases and J 7 bases, with 18 bases left between them. Germline V CDR1 and CDR2: DFQATT, SNEGSKA (reference sequence). Input material: CD4+ T cells from PBMCs. The TCR originated in a human donor in good health. The gene calls are TRBV20-1 and TRBJ1-2; a possible D gene is TRBD1 (5 bases). The DNA of the CDR3 is TGCAGTGCTAGTTTCCGACAGAAGTACTTTGGCTACACCTTC. This encodes CSASFRQKYFGYTF.